The clone carrying this T cell receptor (beta chain) was picked up a small number of times. No antigen is known for it. This sample stems from a study of identical twins. General study results and limits: Interpretation of the results relied on cross-sectional statistical analysis and not on following the same donors.

V was trimmed by 2 bases and J by 6 bases, leaving 13 bases between them. This CDR3 is built from 14 residues. Germline V lookup: CDR1 DFQATT, CDR2 SNEGSKA (reference sequence). TCRdb itself ran the 5' RACE reads through MiXCR, one entry per CDR3 protein. The table lists 500,000 to 600,000 distinct CDR3 sequences, about 20% of them singletons. The sample was also reused in another study, on T cells expressing NK-cell markers.

Sequencing input: CD4+ T cells sorted from blood. V usage is TRBV20-1 and J usage is TRBJ1-4, with D possibly matching TRBD1 (5 bases). This TCR derives from a woman between 18 and 30 years old in good health. In DNA, the CDR3 is TGCAGTGCTAGAAACCAGGGTCTTCATGAAAAACTGTTTTTT. Protein sequence: CSARNQGLHEKLFF.